The sequence of this T cell receptor (beta chain) was determined in a study of beta chain features in type 1 diabetes. Whole-study results and caveats: Type 1 diabetes patients had moderately but significantly shorter TCRB CDR3s in all four CD4+ subsets.

The authors reverse transcribed all of the isolated RNA, so sequencing captured expressed TCRB transcripts. The table came from immunoSEQ multiplex PCR; TCRdb's copy has only in-frame clones and leaves some out. The table has 230,000 or so clones, roughly 16% seen once. This CDR3 is 13 amino acids long. Trimming removed 1 base from V and 6 bases from J, with 7 bases in between. Germline V CDR1 and CDR2: MGHRA, YSYEKL. This clone was seen a handful of times. The target antigen is unknown. The sample consisted of naive CD4+ T cells from blood. This TCR was sampled from a man aged 30 to 45 with type 1 diabetes. The chain links TRBV4-1 to TRBJ1-5; no reliable D call. The CDR3 DNA sequence: TGCGCCAGCAGCCAAGTCGGTAGTCAGCCCCAGCATTTT. It specifies CASSQVGSQPQHF.